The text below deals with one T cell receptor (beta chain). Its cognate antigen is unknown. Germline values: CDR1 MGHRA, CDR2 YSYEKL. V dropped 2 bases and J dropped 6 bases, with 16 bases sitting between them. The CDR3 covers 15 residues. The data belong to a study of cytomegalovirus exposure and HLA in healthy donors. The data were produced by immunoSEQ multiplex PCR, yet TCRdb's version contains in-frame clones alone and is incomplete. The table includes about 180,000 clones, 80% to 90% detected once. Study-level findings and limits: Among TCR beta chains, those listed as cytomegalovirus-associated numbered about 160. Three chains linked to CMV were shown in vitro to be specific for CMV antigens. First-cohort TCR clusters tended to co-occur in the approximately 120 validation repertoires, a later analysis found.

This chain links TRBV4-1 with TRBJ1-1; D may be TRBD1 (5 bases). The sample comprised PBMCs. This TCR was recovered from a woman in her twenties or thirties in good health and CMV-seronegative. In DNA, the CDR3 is TGCGCCAGCAGCCAATCTTCCAGGGAATGGGCTGAAGCTTTCTTT. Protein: CASSQSSREWAEAFF.